This TCR beta chain is drawn from a study of T cell responses to AZD1222 COVID-19 vaccine. Here immunoSEQ multiplex PCR was the method, and the copy in TCRdb shows in-frame clones only, minus some. In the table there are 95,000 to 150,000 clones, 80% to 90% of which are singletons. The germline V gene has CDR1 MNHEY and CDR2 SMNVEV (reference sequence). The CDR3 length is 17 residues. Trimming removed 6 bases from V and 6 bases from J; junction bases left unmatched: 16. The receptor's source is an adult in good health. This material consisted of peripheral blood, taken on day 0 of AZD1222 vaccination. The chain is built from TRBV27 and TRBJ2-1; 8 bases align to TRBD2. The CDR3 nucleotides read TGTGCCAGCAGCCCTGGGGCTAGCGGGCCGAGCCTCAATGAGCAGTTCTTC. Its protein is CASSPGASGPSLNEQFF.